This T cell receptor beta chain was sequenced in a study of identical twins. Study-wide findings and caveats: Insertions were fewer in abundant cord blood beta clonotypes, whereas memory repertoires showed none of this pattern.

A remark on this clonotype: The antigen is not known.

Trimming cost V 4 bases and J 0 bases; bases outside gene matches: 18. CDR1 is SGHAT and CDR2 is FQDESV in the germline V gene (reference sequence). This CDR3 contains 20 residues. A single record per CDR3 protein comes from TCRdb applying MiXCR to the 5' RACE reads. The sample contains approximately 600,000 distinct CDR3 sequences, roughly 7.2% of which appear only once. Separately, the same data were catalogued under a study of yellow fever vaccine responses in identical twins. As reported in that work: Twins reportedly had a vaccine T cell response that seemed partly convergent, partly personalized.

The V gene is TRBV11-1, the J gene TRBJ2-3; 8 bases fit TRBD2. The receptor was isolated from a woman younger than 35 in good health. Sequenced input: PBMCs. The CDR3 protein is CASSSFRTSRERQSTDTQYF. The CDR3 nucleotides are TGTGCCAGCAGCTCCTTCCGGACTAGCAGAGAAAGACAGAGCACAGATACGCAGTATTTT.